This TCR beta chain came from a study of metastatic and nonmetastatic thyroid tumors. In the study overall: Both malignant and benign thyroid patients supplied peripheral blood and tumor or nodule tissue samples, across which the repertoires of these patients were then compared. General study results and limits: It was reportedly found that TCR beta diversity was significantly higher in malignant thyroid tumors than in benign nodules, a difference seen in both blood and tumor samples.

Germline-derived CDR1 and CDR2 are SGDLS and YYNGEE. V shed 0 bases and J 0 bases; nucleotides not matched to a gene: 9. The CDR3 has 18 residues. Original methodology: A classifier for distant metastasis in papillary thyroid cancer was constructed using CDR3 differences observed across clinicopathological groups. TCRdb reassembled clones from the PCR reads with MiXCR. TCRdb, not the authors, supplied the V and J calls. This sample yields tens of thousands of clones, of which more than 15% are seen a single time; about 10% belongs to the top ten. The sample holds many counts of this clone. Its antigen is not known. Patients had received no treatment of any kind before thyroid surgery.

The receptor was derived from a female donor with papillary thyroid cancer or a benign thyroid nodule (not recorded which). Some clones in this sample may be carry-over from other donors' samples. The chain carries TRBV9 and TRBJ2-3, with 8 bases fitting TRBD1. Sequencing used blood. The CDR3 region has the DNA TGTGCCAGCAGCGTAGTGGGGACAGGATATCCTAGCACAGATACGCAGTATTTT. Its translation is CASSVVGTGYPSTDTQYF.